This TCR beta chain was sequenced during a study of regulatory T cells in long-lasting Graves disease. The time point: newly diagnosed GD, antithyroid drugs for less than 3 months. The authors made the TCR library using RNA they extracted from PBMCs. The germline V gene has CDR1 MNHEY and CDR2 SMNVEV (reference sequence). V lost 6 bases to trimming and J lost 14 bases; unmatched junction nucleotides: 5. The CDR3 is 13 residues long. This clonotype was recorded at least ten times. HTBI primers from iRepertoire and Arm-PCR of CDR3 regions yielded the TCR beta libraries. TCRdb reprocessed the multiplex PCR reads with MiXCR, giving one entry per CDR3 protein. Among about 220,000 distinct CDR3 sequences, approximately 18% were seen once, and the ten largest hold 12%. Separately, the same data were catalogued under a study of T cells in Graves' hyperthyroidism and ophthalmopathy.

Sequencing was performed on peripheral blood mononuclear cells (PBMCs), taken at new diagnosis, from a patient treated with antithyroid drugs. The chain couples TRBV27 to TRBJ2-3, with 16 positions matching TRBD2. This TCR derives from a woman aged 25 to 39 with Graves disease. In DNA form, the CDR3 reads TGTGCCAGCAGGGGACTAGCGGGGGGGCCTCCGTATTTT. Its protein is CASRGLAGGPPYF.